This record covers a single TCR beta chain. Its specificity is unknown. Replicate PCRs run on sorted subsets employed 200 ng DNA, some 33,000 T cell genomes. This table comes from immunoSEQ multiplex PCR, and its TCRdb copy is limited to in-frame clones, with some not included. The repertoire has hundreds of thousands of clones, around 86% of them found once; the top ten carry about a sixth. Caucasian adults residing in Nashville, Tennessee made up all the donors. Germline CDR1 SQVTM, CDR2 ANQGSEA. Trimming removed 3 bases at V and 1 base at J, with 13 bases between. There are 15 residues in the CDR3. The data belong to a study of shared clonotypes between healthy human individuals. Study findings and constraints: The authors expected sequencing depth to affect clonotype sharing among donors. Unshared clonotypes carried lower generation probabilities than those common to all four donors.

The sequenced material came from memory CD8+ T cells sorted from blood. Indicated subset: CD45RO+ cells pooled with CCR7-negative TemRA cells. The genes are TRBV29-1 and TRBJ2-1; D gene ambiguous. The receptor's source is a man younger than 35 in good health. The CDR3 nucleotides read TGCAGCGTTGACAGAACCCCCTGGTCCTACAATGAGCAGTTCTTC. It specifies CSVDRTPWSYNEQFF.